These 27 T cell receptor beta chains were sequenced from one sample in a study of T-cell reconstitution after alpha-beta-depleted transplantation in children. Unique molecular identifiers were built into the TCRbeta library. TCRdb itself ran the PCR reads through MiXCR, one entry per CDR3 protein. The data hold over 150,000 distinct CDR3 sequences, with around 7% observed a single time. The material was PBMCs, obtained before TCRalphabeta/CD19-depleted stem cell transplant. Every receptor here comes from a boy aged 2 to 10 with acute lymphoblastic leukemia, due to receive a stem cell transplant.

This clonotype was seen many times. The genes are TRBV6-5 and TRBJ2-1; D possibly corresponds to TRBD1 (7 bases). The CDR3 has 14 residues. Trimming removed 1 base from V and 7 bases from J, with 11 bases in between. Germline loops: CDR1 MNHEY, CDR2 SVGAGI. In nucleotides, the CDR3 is TGTGCCAGCAGTTACTTCCAGGGGGGAAATGAGCAGTTCTTC. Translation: CASSYFQGGNEQFF.

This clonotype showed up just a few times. In DNA, the CDR3 is TGCAGTGCTATAGACTCATCGCGGGGTGAGCAGTACTTC. As protein: CSAIDSSRGEQYF. The chain couples TRBV20-1 to TRBJ2-7; tentative D call: TRBD2 (6 bases). Germline values: CDR1 DFQATT, CDR2 SNEGSKA (reference sequence). With 4 bases removed from V and 7 bases from J, the gap between germline ends came to 17 bases. The CDR3 runs 13 residues.

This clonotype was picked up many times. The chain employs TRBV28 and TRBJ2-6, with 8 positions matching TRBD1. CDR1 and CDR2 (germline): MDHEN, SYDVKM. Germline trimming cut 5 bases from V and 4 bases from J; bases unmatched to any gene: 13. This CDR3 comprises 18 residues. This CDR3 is CASSVTGTGVSGANVLTF. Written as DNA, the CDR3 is TGTGCCAGCAGTGTAACCGGGACAGGTGTTTCAGGGGCCAACGTCCTGACTTTC.

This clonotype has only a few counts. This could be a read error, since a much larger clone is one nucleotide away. CDR3 amino acids: CASSPGLAPDTQYF. The CDR3 DNA is TGTGCCAGCAGCCCCGGACTAGCCCCAGATACGCAGTATTTT. This chain links TRBV4-2 with TRBJ2-3, with TRBD2 matching 8 bases. J was trimmed by 4 bases and V by 4 bases; bases with no gene match: 4. CDR3 size: 14 residues. Per the germline V gene, CDR1 is LGHNA and CDR2 is YNFKEQ.

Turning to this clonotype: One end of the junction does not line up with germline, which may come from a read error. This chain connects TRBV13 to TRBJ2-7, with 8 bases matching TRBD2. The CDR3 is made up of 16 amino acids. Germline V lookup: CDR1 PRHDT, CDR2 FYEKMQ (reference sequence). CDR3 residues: CVSSLGRTSGTYEQYF. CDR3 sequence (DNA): TGTGTCAGCAGCTTAGGCCGAACTAGCGGAACCTACGAGCAGTACTTC.

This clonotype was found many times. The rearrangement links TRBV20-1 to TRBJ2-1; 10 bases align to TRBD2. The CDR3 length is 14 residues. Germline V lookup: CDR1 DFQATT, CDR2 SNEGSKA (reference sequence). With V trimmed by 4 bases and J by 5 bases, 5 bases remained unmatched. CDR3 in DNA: TGCAGTGCTATAAGCGGGAGGGGGAACAATGAGCAGTTCTTC. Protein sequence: CSAISGRGNNEQFF.

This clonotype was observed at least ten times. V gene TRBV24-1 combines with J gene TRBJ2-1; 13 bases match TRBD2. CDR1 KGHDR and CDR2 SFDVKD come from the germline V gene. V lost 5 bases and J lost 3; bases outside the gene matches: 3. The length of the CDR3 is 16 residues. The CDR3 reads CATSGGTSGVYNEQFF. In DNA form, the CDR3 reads TGTGCCACCAGTGGCGGGACTAGCGGGGTCTACAATGAGCAGTTCTTC.

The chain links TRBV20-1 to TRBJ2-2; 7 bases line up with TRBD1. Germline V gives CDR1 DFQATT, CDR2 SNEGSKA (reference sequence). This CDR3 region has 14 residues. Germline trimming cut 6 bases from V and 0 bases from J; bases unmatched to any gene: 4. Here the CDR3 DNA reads TGCAGTGCCAGGGGGTCCTCGAACACCGGGGAGCTGTTTTTT. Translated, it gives CSARGSSNTGELFF.

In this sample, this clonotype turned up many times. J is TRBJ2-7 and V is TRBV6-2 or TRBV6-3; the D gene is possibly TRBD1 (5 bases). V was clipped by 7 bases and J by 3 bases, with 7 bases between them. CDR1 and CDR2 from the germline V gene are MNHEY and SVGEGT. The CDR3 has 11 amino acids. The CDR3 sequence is CASTTGYEQYF. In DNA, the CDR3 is TGTGCCAGCACAACAGGCTACGAGCAGTACTTC.

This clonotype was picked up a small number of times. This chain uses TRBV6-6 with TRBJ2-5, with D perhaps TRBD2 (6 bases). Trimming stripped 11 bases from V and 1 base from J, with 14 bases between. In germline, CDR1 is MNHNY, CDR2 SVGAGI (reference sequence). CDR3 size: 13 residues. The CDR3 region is CACTRGIQETQYF. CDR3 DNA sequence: TGTGCCTGCACCCGGGGGATCCAAGAGACCCAGTACTTC.

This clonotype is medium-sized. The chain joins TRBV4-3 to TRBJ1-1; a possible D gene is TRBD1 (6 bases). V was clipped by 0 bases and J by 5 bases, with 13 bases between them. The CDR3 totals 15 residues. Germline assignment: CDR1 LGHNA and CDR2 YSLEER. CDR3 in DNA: TGCGCCAGCAGCCAAGATAGGCAGGGGAGGACTGAAGCTTTCTTT. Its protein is CASSQDRQGRTEAFF.

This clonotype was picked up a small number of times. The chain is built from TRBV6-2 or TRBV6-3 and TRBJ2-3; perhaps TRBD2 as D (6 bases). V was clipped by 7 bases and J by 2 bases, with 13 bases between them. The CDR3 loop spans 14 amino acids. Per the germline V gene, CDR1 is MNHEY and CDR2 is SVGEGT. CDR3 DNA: TGTGCCAGCATCCACGGGGACTTCACAGATACGCAGTATTTT. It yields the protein CASIHGDFTDTQYF.

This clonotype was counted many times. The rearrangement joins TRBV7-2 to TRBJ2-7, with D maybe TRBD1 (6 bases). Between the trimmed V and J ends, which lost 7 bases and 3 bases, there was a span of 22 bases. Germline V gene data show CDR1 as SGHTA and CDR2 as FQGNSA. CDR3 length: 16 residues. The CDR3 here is CASTEFRLLGGYEQYF. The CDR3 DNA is TGTGCCAGCACGGAATTTAGGCTTCTAGGGGGCTACGAGCAGTACTTC.

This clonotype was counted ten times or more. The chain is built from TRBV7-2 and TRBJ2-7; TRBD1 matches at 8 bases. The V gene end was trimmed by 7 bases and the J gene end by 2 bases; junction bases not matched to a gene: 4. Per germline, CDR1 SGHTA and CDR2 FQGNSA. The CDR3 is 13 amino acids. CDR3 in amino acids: CASTDRGPYEQYF. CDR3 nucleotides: TGTGCCAGCACCGACAGGGGCCCCTACGAGCAGTACTTC.

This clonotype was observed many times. The CDR3 sequence is CASSSPPGQGEGTIYF. The CDR3, as DNA: TGTGCCAGCAGCTCCCCCCCGGGACAGGGTGAGGGCACCATATATTTT. The V and J genes are TRBV7-8 and TRBJ1-3; TRBD1 matches 9 bases. The germline CDR1 and CDR2 sequences are SGHVS and FQNEAQ. The CDR3 is 16 residues long. V lost 4 bases to trimming and J lost 9 bases; unmatched junction nucleotides: 13.

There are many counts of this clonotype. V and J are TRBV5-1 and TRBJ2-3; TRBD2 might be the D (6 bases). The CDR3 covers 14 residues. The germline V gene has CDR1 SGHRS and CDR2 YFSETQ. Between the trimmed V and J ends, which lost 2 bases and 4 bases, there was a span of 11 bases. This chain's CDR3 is CASSFNGSPDTQYF. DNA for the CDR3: TGCGCCAGCAGCTTTAACGGGAGCCCAGATACGCAGTATTTT. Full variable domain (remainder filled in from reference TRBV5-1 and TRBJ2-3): KAGVTQTPRYLIKTRGQQVTLSCSPISGHRSVSWYQQTPGQGLQFLFEYFSETQRNKGNFPGRFSGRQFSNSRSEMNVSTLELGDSALYLCASSFNGSPDTQYFGPGTRLTVL.

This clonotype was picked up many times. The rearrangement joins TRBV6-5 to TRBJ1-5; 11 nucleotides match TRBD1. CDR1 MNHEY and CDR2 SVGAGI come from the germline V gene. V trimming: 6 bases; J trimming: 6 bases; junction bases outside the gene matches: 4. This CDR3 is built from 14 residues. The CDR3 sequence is CASSSDRGLQPQHF. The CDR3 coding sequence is TGTGCCAGCAGCTCGGACAGGGGGCTTCAGCCCCAGCATTTT.

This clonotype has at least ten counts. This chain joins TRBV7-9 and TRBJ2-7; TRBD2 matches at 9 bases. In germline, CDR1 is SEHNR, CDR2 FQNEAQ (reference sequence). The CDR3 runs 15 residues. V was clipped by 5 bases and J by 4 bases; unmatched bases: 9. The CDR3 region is CASSHPTSGSYEQYF. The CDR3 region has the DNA TGTGCCAGCAGCCACCCCACTAGCGGGTCTTACGAGCAGTACTTC.

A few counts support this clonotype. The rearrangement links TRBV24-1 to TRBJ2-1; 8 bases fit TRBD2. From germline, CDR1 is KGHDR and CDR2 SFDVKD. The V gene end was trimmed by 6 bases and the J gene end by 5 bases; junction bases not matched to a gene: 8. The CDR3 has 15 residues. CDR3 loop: CATSRGGGNHNEQFF. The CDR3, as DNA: TGTGCCACCAGTCGGGGGGGAGGGAATCACAATGAGCAGTTCTTC.

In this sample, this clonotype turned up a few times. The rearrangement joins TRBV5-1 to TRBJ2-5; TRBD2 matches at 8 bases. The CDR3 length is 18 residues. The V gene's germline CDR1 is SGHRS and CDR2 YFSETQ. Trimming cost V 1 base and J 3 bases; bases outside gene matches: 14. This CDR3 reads CASSLFGPAGGVEETQYF. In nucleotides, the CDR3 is TGCGCCAGCAGCTTGTTCGGACCGGCGGGGGGAGTAGAAGAGACCCAGTACTTC. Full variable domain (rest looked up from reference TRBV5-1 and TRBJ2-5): KAGVTQTPRYLIKTRGQQVTLSCSPISGHRSVSWYQQTPGQGLQFLFEYFSETQRNKGNFPGRFSGRQFSNSRSEMNVSTLELGDSALYLCASSLFGPAGGVEETQYFGPGTRLLVL.

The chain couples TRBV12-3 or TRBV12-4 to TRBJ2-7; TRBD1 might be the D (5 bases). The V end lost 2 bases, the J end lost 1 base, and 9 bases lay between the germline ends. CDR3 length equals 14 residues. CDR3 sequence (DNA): TGTGCCAGCAGTTTACAGGGCCCATCCTACGAGCAGTACTTC. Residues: CASSLQGPSYEQYF.

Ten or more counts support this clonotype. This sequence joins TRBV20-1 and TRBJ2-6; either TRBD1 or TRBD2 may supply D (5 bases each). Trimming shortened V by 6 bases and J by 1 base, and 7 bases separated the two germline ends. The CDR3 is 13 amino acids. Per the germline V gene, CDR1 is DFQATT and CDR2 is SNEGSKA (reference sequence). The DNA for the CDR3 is TGCAGTGCGGGGACGTCTGGGGCCAACGTCCTGACTTTC. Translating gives CSAGTSGANVLTF.

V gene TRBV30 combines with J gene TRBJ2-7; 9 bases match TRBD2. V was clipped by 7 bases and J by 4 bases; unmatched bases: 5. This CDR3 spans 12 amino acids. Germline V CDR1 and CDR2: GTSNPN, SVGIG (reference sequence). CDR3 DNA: TGTGCCTTTAGCGGGAGCTATTACGAGCAGTACTTC. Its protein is CAFSGSYYEQYF.

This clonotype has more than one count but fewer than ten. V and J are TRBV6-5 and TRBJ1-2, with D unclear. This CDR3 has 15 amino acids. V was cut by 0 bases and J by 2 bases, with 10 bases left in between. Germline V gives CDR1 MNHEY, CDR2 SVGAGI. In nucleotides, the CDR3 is TGTGCCAGCAGTTACTCAATGACTGAGAACTATGGCTACACCTTC. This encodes CASSYSMTENYGYTF.

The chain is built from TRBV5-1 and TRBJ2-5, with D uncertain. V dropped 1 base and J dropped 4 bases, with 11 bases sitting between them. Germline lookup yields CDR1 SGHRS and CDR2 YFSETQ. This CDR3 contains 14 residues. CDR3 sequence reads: CASSLSTDGETQYF. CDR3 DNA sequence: TGCGCCAGCAGCTTGTCCACGGACGGAGAGACCCAGTACTTC.

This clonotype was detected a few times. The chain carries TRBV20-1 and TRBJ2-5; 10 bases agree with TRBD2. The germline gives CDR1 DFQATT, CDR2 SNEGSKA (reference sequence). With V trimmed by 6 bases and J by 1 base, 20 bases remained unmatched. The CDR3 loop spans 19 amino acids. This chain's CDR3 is CSAQDERGSSGRAQETQYF. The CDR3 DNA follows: TGCAGTGCACAAGACGAACGGGGGTCGAGCGGGAGGGCCCAAGAGACCCAGTACTTC.

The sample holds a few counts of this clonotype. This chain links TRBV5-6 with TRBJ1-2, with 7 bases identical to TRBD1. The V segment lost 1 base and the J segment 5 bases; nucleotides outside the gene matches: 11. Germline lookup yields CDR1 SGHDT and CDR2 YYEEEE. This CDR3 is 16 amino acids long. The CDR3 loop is CASSLWPGQWKYGYTF. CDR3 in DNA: TGTGCCAGCAGCTTGTGGCCGGGACAGTGGAAATATGGCTACACCTTC.